The 20 T cell receptor beta chains reported below all come from one sample, sequenced in a study of early T cells in non-severe SARS-CoV-2 infection (dated by TCRdb to the early 2020s). Library prep was done by 5' RACE. Instrument used: NextSeq 500. TCRdb reprocessed the public reads (quality trimming at Q25 with fastp, clone calling with MiXCR) and kept in-frame beta chains. Rows with one shared CDR3 protein collapse into an entry with the most common genes and DNA. A total of 65,000 to 75,000 distinct CDR3 sequences appear in this sample, 11% of them only once. About 4.1% of the sample is taken by the ten largest. What was sequenced was whole blood. Receptor source: an adult who was a healthcare worker with PCR-confirmed SARS-CoV-2 infection or an uninfected control (not recorded which).

The sample holds one count of this clonotype. This chain links TRBV5-1 with TRBJ1-1; D is unclear. V lost 5 bases to trimming and J lost 1 base, with 9 bases between them. CDR3 length equals 13 residues. CDR1 and CDR2 (germline): SGHRS, YFSETQ. CDR3 sequence (DNA): TGCGCCAGCAGTAACTGGGGGAACACTGAAGCTTTCTTT. It codes for CASSNWGNTEAFF.

This clonotype occurred many times. V usage is TRBV20-1 and J usage is TRBJ2-3, with 10 bases fitting TRBD2. CDR1 is DFQATT, CDR2 SNEGSKA, per germline (reference sequence). The J segment lost 3 bases and the V segment lost 5 bases, leaving 5 bases of the junction unmatched. This CDR3 region has 14 residues. The CDR3 sequence is CSAAAGGPTDTQYF. The CDR3 DNA follows: TGCAGTGCTGCAGCGGGAGGGCCAACAGATACGCAGTATTTT.

This clonotype was picked up many times. This CDR3 is CASSEAPKGANYGYTF. The CDR3 DNA follows: TGTGCCAGCAGTGAAGCGCCCAAGGGGGCTAACTATGGCTACACCTTC. V and J are TRBV6-1 and TRBJ1-2; D perhaps matches TRBD1 (6 bases). The CDR3 totals 16 residues. Germline V CDR1 and CDR2: MNHNS, SASEGT. V was cut by 0 bases and J by 0 bases, with 11 bases left in between.

This clonotype was seen a few times. This chain joins TRBV27 and TRBJ2-1, with D unclear. The CDR3 sequence is 14 residues long. CDR1 is MNHEY and CDR2 is SMNVEV in the germline V gene (reference sequence). V shed 8 bases and J shed 9 bases, with 20 bases lying between them. Here the CDR3 DNA reads TGTGCCAGCCGGTGGGGAAGGTCTACAACTGAGCAGTTCTTC. Its protein product is CASRWGRSTTEQFF.

This clonotype came up many times. The chain recombines TRBV28 with TRBJ2-3; tentative D call: TRBD2 (6 bases). CDR1 is MDHEN, CDR2 SYDVKM, per germline. This CDR3 is 13 amino acids long. V shed 5 bases and J shed 8 bases, with 14 bases lying between them. This CDR3 is CASSPTRVVTQYF. In DNA form, the CDR3 reads TGTGCCAGCAGTCCGACTAGAGTGGTTACGCAGTATTTT. The full variable domain, rest sourced from reference TRBV28 and TRBJ2-3, is DVKVTQSSRYLVKRTGEKVFLECVQDMDHENMFWYRQDPGLGLRLIYFSYDVKMKEKGDIPEGYSVSREKKERFSLILESASTNQTSMYLCASSPTRVVTQYFGPGTRLTVL.

The chain combines TRBV12-5 with TRBJ2-7; D remains ambiguous. The CDR3 is made up of 13 amino acids. V lost 1 base, J lost 3 bases, and 7 bases lay in between. Germline V gene data show CDR1 as LGHNT and CDR2 as FRNRAP. CDR3 bases: TGTGCTAGTGGTTTGGGACCTAGCTACGAGCAGTACTTC. Its protein is CASGLGPSYEQYF.

The chain uses TRBV2 and TRBJ2-1; D tentatively reads TRBD1 or TRBD2 (6 bases each). The CDR3 is made up of 12 amino acids. In germline, CDR1 is SNHLY, CDR2 FYNNEI. The V end was cut by 4 bases, the J end by 12 bases, with 13 bases between. CDR3 DNA: TGTGCCAGCAGTGGGCCCGGAGGGGGGCAGTTCTTC. This translates into CASSGPGGGQFF. Filled out from reference TRBV2 and TRBJ2-1, the complete variable domain reads EPEVTQTPSHQVTQMGQEVILRCVPISNHLYFYWYRQILGQKVEFLVSFYNNEISEKSEIFDDQFSVERPDGSNFTLKIRSTKLEDSAMYFCASSGPGGGQFFGPGTRLTVL.

This clonotype was seen at least ten times. V is TRBV12-3 or TRBV12-4 and J is TRBJ1-3; tentatively, D is TRBD1 (6 bases). CDR3 length equals 14 residues. The V end lost 3 bases, the J end lost 8 bases, and 14 bases lay between the germline ends. CDR3 sequence reads: CASSFGGGLDTIYF. CDR3 sequence (DNA): TGTGCCAGCAGTTTTGGGGGGGGCCTCGACACCATATATTTT.

This chain joins TRBV12-3 or TRBV12-4 and TRBJ1-2; 8 bases are a match to TRBD1. This CDR3 has 14 residues. Losses at the gene ends were 7 bases for V and 4 bases for J; bases not matched to a gene: 8. The CDR3 spells CASTSPGGGYGYTF. In DNA, the CDR3 is TGTGCCAGCACCTCCCCAGGGGGCGGCTATGGCTACACCTTC.

This clonotype has a count of ten or more. The chain recombines TRBV7-9 with TRBJ2-1, with D possibly TRBD2 on 6 matching bases. Germline loops: CDR1 SEHNR, CDR2 FQNEAQ (reference sequence). Trimming took 3 bases from V and 6 from J, leaving 18 bases between them. CDR3 length equals 16 residues. CDR3 amino acids: CASSFFGRGRANEQFF. CDR3 bases: TGTGCCAGCAGCTTCTTCGGGAGAGGCAGGGCCAATGAGCAGTTCTTC. Full variable domain (rest looked up from reference TRBV7-9 and TRBJ2-1): DTGVSQNPRHKITKRGQNVTFRCDPISEHNRLYWYRQTLGQGPEFLTYFQNEAQLEKSRLLSDRFSAERPKGSFSTLEIQRTEQGDSAMYLCASSFFGRGRANEQFFGPGTRLTVL.

The chain carries TRBV7-8 and TRBJ2-5, with TRBD2 identical over 13 bases. Per germline, CDR1 SGHVS and CDR2 FQNEAQ. The V and J ends lost 1 base and 4 bases, in that order; junction bases with no gene match: 0. This CDR3 region has 15 residues. The CDR3 bases are TGTGCCAGCAGCTTAGGGACTAGCGGGGGAGAGACCCAGTACTTC. It yields the protein CASSLGTSGGETQYF.

This clonotype has ten or more counts. The CDR3, as DNA: TGTGCCAGCAGTAACCGGGACAGGGGCTACAATGAGCAGTTCTTC. This codes for CASSNRDRGYNEQFF. V gene TRBV6-5 combines with J gene TRBJ2-1; 10 bases are shared with TRBD1. J lost 3 bases, V lost 5 bases, and 4 bases had no gene match. CDR3 length: 15 residues. Germline CDR1 is MNHEY and CDR2 is SVGAGI.

This clonotype was counted only a few times. J is TRBJ2-1 and V is TRBV11-2, with D perhaps being TRBD1 or TRBD2 (5 bases each). Germline V gene sequence: CDR1 SGHAT, CDR2 FQNNGV. The CDR3 extends over 13 amino acids. V gave up 5 bases and J gave up 10 bases, with 15 bases separating them. This chain's CDR3 is CASSQPVGAEQFF. Here the CDR3 DNA reads TGTGCCAGCAGCCAGCCGGTCGGGGCAGAGCAGTTCTTC.

The V gene is TRBV3-1, the J gene TRBJ1-2, with 12 bases that match TRBD1. V dropped 0 bases and J dropped 6; count of bases not matched to a gene: 5. CDR1 and CDR2 from the germline V gene are LGHDT and YNNKEL (reference sequence). This CDR3 spans 16 amino acids. CDR3 in amino acids: CASSQDIGTGGNGYTF. Written as DNA, the CDR3 is TGTGCCAGCAGCCAAGATATTGGGACAGGGGGCAATGGCTACACCTTC.

The J gene is TRBJ1-2, the V gene TRBV10-2; D gene unclear. Germline V lookup: CDR1 WSHSY, CDR2 SAAADI. Trimming left V 2 bases short and J 7 bases short, with 8 bases between. The CDR3 runs to 12 residues. CDR3 coding DNA: TGCGCCAGCAGTGAGGTGGTCTCTGGCTACACCTTC. Translating it yields CASSEVVSGYTF.

V usage is TRBV30 and J usage is TRBJ2-2; D unclear. The ends were cut back, 2 bases at V and 0 bases at J, with 7 bases in the middle. CDR3 size: 14 residues. The germline CDR1 and CDR2 sequences are GTSNPN and SVGIG (reference sequence). In DNA, the CDR3 is TGTGCCTGGAGTCGCCTAGCGAACACCGGGGAGCTGTTTTTT. This gives the protein CAWSRLANTGELFF.

There are many counts of this clonotype. The chain combines TRBV19 with TRBJ2-5, with 9 bases fitting TRBD2. V lost 5 bases and J lost 4; bases outside the gene matches: 2. CDR1 is LNHDA and CDR2 is SQIVND in the germline V gene (reference sequence). CDR3 length equals 13 residues. CDR3 sequence (DNA): TGTGCCAGTAGTCAAGCGGGAGGAGAGACCCAGTACTTC. It codes for CASSQAGGETQYF.

In this sample, this clonotype turned up many times. The chain employs TRBV3-1 and TRBJ2-3, with D unresolved. CDR3 length equals 15 residues. With 0 bases removed from V and 3 bases from J, the gap between germline ends came to 10 bases. Germline V gene sequence: CDR1 LGHDT, CDR2 YNNKEL (reference sequence). CDR3 residues: CASSQEALKTDTQYF. The CDR3 region has the DNA TGTGCCAGCAGCCAAGAGGCCCTAAAAACAGATACGCAGTATTTT.

This clonotype was detected a few times. J is TRBJ2-7 and V is TRBV7-2; D gene uncertain. Germline loops: CDR1 SGHTA, CDR2 FQGNSA. V gave up 2 bases and J gave up 5 bases, with 7 bases separating them. The length of the CDR3 is 12 residues. CDR3 protein: CASSLYRNEQYF. The CDR3 DNA reads as TGTGCCAGCAGCTTATACCGCAACGAGCAGTACTTC.

The J gene is TRBJ1-4, the V gene TRBV5-6; D gene ambiguous. The CDR3 loop spans 16 amino acids. The V end lost 4 bases, the J end lost 2 bases, and 15 bases lay between the germline ends. Looked up from germline, CDR1 is SGHDT and CDR2 is YYEEEE. In DNA, the CDR3 is TGTGCCAGCAGCCCGCGGGCCGTGGTGACTAATGAAAAACTGTTTTTT. Translation gives CASSPRAVVTNEKLFF.